Listed below are T cell receptor beta chains from one sample, sequenced in a study of blood T cell repertoires in COVID-19. Generated by immunoSEQ multiplex PCR, the TCRdb table keeps only in-frame clones and is missing some. The repertoire holds about 280,000 clones, with approximately 90% as singletons. The source material was PBMCs or T cells enriched from blood (not recorded which). Receptors originate from a man aged 35 to 55 who had been exposed to COVID-19. Each CDR3 is given with its conserved first and last residue. D genes are given only for firm matches. For some rows the clone size is stated as once, few or many, or as a class when expanded; others skip it.

D gene,clone size,V gene,J gene,CDR3 protein,CDR3 DNA
NA,NA,TRBV7-2,TRBJ2-7,CASSLDTISAQYF,TGTGCCAGCAGCTTAGATACTATCAGCGCGCAGTACTTC
NA,once,TRBV25-1,TRBJ1-4,CASSDRDTNEKLFF,TGTGCCAGCAGTGACCGGGATACTAATGAAAAACTGTTTTTT
TRBD2,NA,TRBV28,TRBJ2-1,CASLAGGPVNEQFF,TGTGCCAGCTTAGCGGGAGGGCCGGTCAATGAGCAGTTCTTC
TRBD1,NA,TRBV6-5,TRBJ2-7,CASSYRSGGTYEQYF,TGTGCCAGCAGTTACAGATCAGGGGGTACCTACGAGCAGTACTTC
TRBD2,once,TRBV4-3,TRBJ2-1,CASSHSSGDYNEQFF,TGCGCCAGCAGCCATTCTAGCGGGGACTACAATGAGCAGTTCTTC
NA,NA,TRBV3-1/TRBV3-2,TRBJ1-1,CASSQDVWRGGTEAFF,TGTGCCAGCAGCCAAGACGTCTGGCGAGGGGGCACTGAAGCTTTCTTT
NA,NA,TRBV13,TRBJ2-3,CASGARLGTDTQYF,TGTGCCAGCGGGGCTCGGTTGGGGACAGATACGCAGTATTTT
NA,NA,TRBV21-1,TRBJ2-3,CARTGRKKTDTQYF,TGTGCCCGGACTGGGCGGAAGAAAACAGATACGCAGTATTTT
TRBD1,NA,TRBV27,TRBJ2-3,CASSSAPGTGSDTQYF,TGTGCCAGCAGTTCGGCCCCCGGGACAGGGTCAGATACGCAGTATTTT
NA,NA,TRBV6-5,TRBJ1-3,CASSRHSGNTIYF,TGTGCCAGCAGTCGACATTCTGGAAACACCATATATTTT
TRBD2,few,TRBV7-9,TRBJ2-2,CASSLEAGDLFGELFF,TGTGCCAGCAGCTTAGAAGCGGGAGACTTGTTCGGGGAGCTGTTTTTT
TRBD1,NA,TRBV7-2,TRBJ1-2,CASSSDRGQGYGYTF,TGTGCCAGCAGCTCCGACAGGGGGCAGGGCTATGGCTACACCTTC
NA,NA,TRBV4-1,TRBJ2-7,CASSPTGYEQYF,TGCGCCAGCAGCCCAACAGGATACGAGCAGTACTTC
TRBD1,once,TRBV19,TRBJ1-2,CASIPRQGGYGYTF,TGTGCCAGTATCCCCAGGCAGGGGGGCTATGGCTACACCTTC
TRBD1,NA,TRBV5-4,TRBJ1-3,CASSSKAGTDGNTIYF,TGTGCCAGCAGCTCAAAAGCAGGGACAGATGGAAACACCATATATTTT
NA,NA,TRBV5-1,TRBJ2-1,CASSLAGGSWNEQFF,TGCGCCAGCAGCTTGGCTGGAGGGAGTTGGAATGAGCAGTTCTTC
TRBD1,NA,TRBV11-3,TRBJ1-1,CASSLMPGGHVWNTEAFF,TGTGCCAGCAGCTTAATGCCAGGGGGACACGTATGGAACACTGAAGCTTTCTTT
TRBD1,NA,TRBV6-5,TRBJ1-2,CASTLGQGALYGYTF,TGTGCCAGCACCCTGGGACAGGGGGCGCTTTATGGCTACACCTTC
NA,NA,TRBV9,TRBJ2-1,CASSRSLAKYNEQFF,TGTGCCAGCAGCCGAAGTTTAGCGAAGTACAATGAGCAGTTCTTC
TRBD2,NA,TRBV7-9,TRBJ2-5,CASSPDVAGVLGETQYF,TGTGCCAGCAGCCCGGACGTGGCGGGAGTTCTTGGGGAGACCCAGTACTTC
TRBD2,many,TRBV6-4,TRBJ2-1,CASSPGTSEHNEQFF,TGTGCCAGCAGCCCCGGGACTAGCGAACACAATGAGCAGTTCTTC
TRBD2,NA,TRBV15,TRBJ2-5,CATSRVLPRGSETQYF,TGTGCCACCAGCAGAGTCCTGCCACGCGGGAGCGAGACCCAGTACTTC
TRBD1,NA,TRBV19,TRBJ1-5,CASETGIHGQPQHF,TGTGCCAGTGAGACAGGGATCCATGGTCAGCCCCAGCATTTT
TRBD2,NA,TRBV30,TRBJ2-1,CAASGRAFYEQFF,TGTGCGGCGAGCGGGAGGGCCTTCTATGAGCAGTTCTTC
NA,NA,TRBV11-2,TRBJ2-5,CASSDRKGWETQYF,TGTGCCAGCAGCGACCGCAAGGGGTGGGAGACCCAGTACTTC
TRBD2,NA,TRBV10-3,TRBJ2-7,CAISEPGGSGRFSYEQYF,TGTGCCATCAGTGAACCGGGAGGGAGCGGGAGGTTCTCCTACGAGCAGTACTTC
TRBD2,NA,TRBV11-2,TRBJ2-7,CASSRQREIDYEQYF,TGTGCCAGCAGCCGTCAGCGGGAGATCGACTACGAGCAGTACTTC
TRBD1,NA,TRBV7-2,TRBJ1-2,CASSLATPGTGSGYTF,TGTGCCAGCAGCTTAGCCACTCCCGGGACAGGGTCTGGCTACACCTTC
NA,NA,TRBV9,TRBJ2-1,CASSVGSSGSYNEQFF,TGTGCCAGCAGCGTAGGTAGTAGCGGCTCCTACAATGAGCAGTTCTTC
TRBD1,NA,TRBV28,TRBJ1-2,CASSPPDRGYGYTF,TGTGCCAGCAGCCCGCCGGACAGGGGTTATGGCTACACCTTC
NA,NA,TRBV20-1,TRBJ2-4,CSASITGSNIQYF,TGCAGTGCTAGTATAACAGGGTCCAACATTCAGTACTTC
TRBD2,NA,TRBV14,TRBJ2-2,CASSPIPRGAGGTGELFF,TGTGCCAGCAGCCCGATACCACGAGGAGCGGGAGGCACCGGGGAGCTGTTTTTT
TRBD1,NA,TRBV28,TRBJ1-4,CASTPGQAVPEKLFF,TGTGCCAGCACCCCGGGACAGGCAGTTCCTGAAAAACTGTTTTTT
TRBD1,NA,TRBV6-2/TRBV6-3,TRBJ2-1,CASSPWTGGIGEQFF,TGTGCCAGCAGTCCATGGACAGGGGGGATTGGTGAGCAGTTCTTC
TRBD1,NA,TRBV3-1/TRBV3-2,TRBJ1-1,CASQDRGLNTEAFF,TGTGCCAGTCAGGACAGGGGGCTGAACACTGAAGCTTTCTTT
TRBD2,NA,TRBV5-4,TRBJ2-3,CASSSGLAGAIDTQYF,TGTGCCAGCAGCTCCGGACTAGCGGGAGCAATAGATACGCAGTATTTT
NA,few,TRBV5-3,TRBJ1-3,CARSPPRRDTIYF,TGTGCCAGAAGCCCCCCGAGGAGGGACACCATATATTTT
NA,NA,TRBV10-3,TRBJ1-1,CAISLTMNTEAFF,TGTGCCATCAGCTTGACAATGAACACTGAAGCTTTCTTT
NA,NA,TRBV13,TRBJ1-1,CASSLGLQNTEAFF,TGTGCCAGCAGCTTAGGCTTACAGAACACTGAAGCTTTCTTT
TRBD1,once,TRBV11-3,TRBJ1-2,CASSYSGGGYTF,TGTGCCAGCAGCTATTCAGGGGGAGGCTACACCTTC
TRBD1,NA,TRBV7-3,TRBJ2-1,CASSFGQGVNEQFF,TGTGCCAGCAGCTTCGGACAGGGGGTCAATGAGCAGTTCTTC
TRBD2,NA,TRBV9,TRBJ2-3,CASSESGTGTDTQYF,TGTGCCAGCAGCGAGAGCGGGACGGGCACAGATACGCAGTATTTT
NA,NA,TRBV5-6,TRBJ1-1,CASSLGRRAEAFF,TGTGCCAGCAGCTTGGGAAGGAGGGCTGAAGCTTTCTTT
TRBD2,NA,TRBV10-3,TRBJ2-1,CAISVAGVENEQFF,TGTGCCATCAGTGTAGCGGGAGTAGAAAATGAGCAGTTCTTC
NA,NA,TRBV7-9,TRBJ2-7,CASSTRDNPYEQYF,TGTGCCAGCAGCACCCGGGACAATCCCTACGAGCAGTACTTC
TRBD2,NA,TRBV4-3,TRBJ2-7,CASSQGLAGAYEQYF,TGCGCCAGCAGCCAAGGACTAGCGGGAGCTTACGAGCAGTACTTC
NA,NA,TRBV12-5,TRBJ2-1,CASGEVTQAASSYNEQFF,TGTGCTAGTGGTGAGGTGACCCAAGCGGCCAGCTCCTACAATGAGCAGTTCTTC
NA,NA,TRBV21-1,TRBJ1-2,CASSKSAPGGDRLANYGYTF,TGTGCCAGCAGCAAAAGCGCCCCAGGGGGCGACAGATTAGCTAACTATGGCTACACCTTC
TRBD1,NA,TRBV19,TRBJ1-5,CASEPGQGVLKPQHF,TGTGCCAGTGAACCGGGACAGGGGGTTTTGAAGCCCCAGCATTTT
NA,NA,TRBV12-3/TRBV12-4,TRBJ1-5,CASSFYGQPQHF,TGTGCCAGCAGTTTTTACGGTCAGCCCCAGCATTTT
NA,NA,TRBV19,TRBJ2-7,CASSTLRTNIYEQYF,TGTGCCAGTAGTACCCTCCGGACAAATATTTACGAGCAGTACTTC
TRBD2,once,TRBV13,TRBJ2-7,CASSSPGGRMGYEQYF,TGTGCCAGCAGCTCCCCAGGCGGGAGAATGGGCTACGAGCAGTACTTC
TRBD1,NA,TRBV28,TRBJ1-3,CASKSPVIRDRRFSGNTIYF,TGTGCCAGCAAGTCTCCGGTGATCCGGGACAGGAGATTCTCTGGAAACACCATATATTTT
TRBD2,NA,TRBV7-8,TRBJ2-7,CASIPFIGLADGSSYEQYF,TGTGCCAGCATCCCGTTTATCGGACTAGCGGACGGGAGCTCCTACGAGCAGTACTTC
NA,NA,TRBV7-9,TRBJ2-1,CASSLLEQFF,TGTGCCAGCAGCTTACTGGAGCAGTTCTTC
TRBD1,NA,TRBV28,TRBJ1-2,CASSPRTGVGYTF,TGTGCCAGCAGTCCGAGGACAGGGGTTGGCTACACCTTC
TRBD2,NA,TRBV11-3,TRBJ2-7,CASSFVPAGDLGEQYF,TGTGCCAGCAGCTTTGTACCAGCGGGAGACTTGGGCGAGCAGTACTTC
NA,NA,TRBV21-1,TRBJ2-1,CASSKGSCYNEQFF,TGTGCCAGCAGCAAAGGAAGCTGCTACAATGAGCAGTTCTTC
TRBD2,NA,TRBV6-4,TRBJ2-3,CASSGLAGADTQYF,TGTGCCAGCAGTGGACTAGCGGGAGCAGATACGCAGTATTTT